The 29 T cell receptor beta chains in this list originate from one sample, sequenced in a study of blood T cells in healthy people across ages (dated by TCRdb to between 2015 and 2017). Library preparation employed 5' RACE. Sequencing instrument: Illumina HiSeq 2500. A second PCR of roughly 7 to 12 cycles was run with a J-beta primer mix and a sample-barcoded 5' primer. TCRdb reprocessed the public reads (quality trimming at Q25 with fastp, clone calling with MiXCR) and kept in-frame beta chains. When rows share a CDR3 protein, they turn into one entry using the most common DNA and genes. The sample table records 700,000 to 1,000,000 distinct CDR3 sequences; around two fifths of these occur just once. The top ten clonotypes cover nearly 20% of the sample. The specimen sequenced was blood. Receptors were obtained from a man aged 55-75 years in good health.

This clonotype was detected ten times or more. The chain joins TRBV29-1 to TRBJ2-5; 8 bases line up with TRBD2. J lost 0 bases, V lost 8 bases, and 8 bases had no gene match. CDR1 is SQVTM, CDR2 ANQGSEA, per germline. The CDR3 covers 14 residues. CDR3 region: CSTVGSGDQETQYF. In DNA, the CDR3 is TGCAGCACGGTTGGTAGCGGGGACCAAGAGACCCAGTACTTC.

For the CDR3, the DNA is TGCAGTGCTAGAACCAGCGGGGGGGAGCAGTACTTC. This sequence encodes CSARTSGGEQYF. The V call is TRBV20-1, the J call TRBJ2-7; 9 nucleotides match TRBD2. The CDR3 contains 12 residues. The germline CDR1 and CDR2 sequences are DFQATT and SNEGSKA (reference sequence). With 2 bases clipped from V and 7 bases from J, the junction kept 3 bases outside the gene matches.

This clonotype was seen only a few times. The chain joins TRBV20-1 to TRBJ1-5; possibly TRBD1 for D (6 bases). V was trimmed by 3 bases and J by 12 bases, leaving 12 bases between them. Germline lookup yields CDR1 DFQATT and CDR2 SNEGSKA (reference sequence). CDR3 length: 11 residues. CDR3 amino acids: CSARGQSVQHF. The CDR3 nucleotides are TGCAGTGCTAGGGGACAATCAGTCCAGCATTTT.

The CDR3 DNA reads as TGCAGTGCTAGAAGTGGTACAGGGACGGAAAAACTGTTTTTT. As protein: CSARSGTGTEKLFF. V gene TRBV20-1 combines with J gene TRBJ1-4; tentative D call: TRBD1 (6 bases). In germline, CDR1 is DFQATT, CDR2 SNEGSKA (reference sequence). V was cut by 2 bases and J by 8 bases, with 15 bases left in between. This CDR3 comprises 14 residues.

The chain has TRBV18 and TRBJ2-7; D ambiguous. CDR1 and CDR2 from the germline V gene are KGHSH and LQKENI. V was pared by 2 bases and J by 0 bases, with 11 bases between. The CDR3 is 15 amino acids. The CDR3 DNA reads TGTGCCAGCTCACCAAACAGTCTGAACTCCTACGAGCAGTACTTC. It codes for CASSPNSLNSYEQYF.

The rearrangement joins TRBV25-1 to TRBJ1-2; 7 bases map to TRBD1. There are 15 residues in the CDR3. Trimming took 6 bases from V and 4 from J; bases not matched to a gene: 11. CDR1 is MGHDK and CDR2 is SYGVNS in the germline V gene. The CDR3 loop reads CASSPGDRSTYGYTF. CDR3 bases: TGTGCCAGCAGCCCCGGGGACAGATCGACCTATGGCTACACCTTC.

The gene calls are TRBV4-1 and TRBJ2-1; D is unclear. The CDR3 sequence is 17 residues long. The V gene's germline CDR1 is MGHRA and CDR2 YSYEKL. V was clipped by 0 bases and J by 0 bases, with 12 bases between them. The CDR3 DNA sequence: TGCGCCAGCAGCCAAGATCGTCGGCTTCTCTCCTACAATGAGCAGTTCTTC. Translating gives CASSQDRRLLSYNEQFF.

The chain combines TRBV7-2 with TRBJ1-2; 7 bases line up with TRBD1. This CDR3 has 15 amino acids. Germline CDR1 and CDR2: SGHTA and FQGNSA. Trimming removed 3 bases from V and 2 bases from J; junction bases left unmatched: 6. CDR3 in amino acids: CASSLGQNLNYGYTF. The DNA of the CDR3 is TGTGCCAGCAGCTTGGGACAGAACTTAAACTATGGCTACACCTTC.

The V and J genes are TRBV6-5 and TRBJ2-2; possibly TRBD1 or TRBD2 for D (5 bases each). Trimming shortened V by 10 bases and J by 4 bases, and 22 bases separated the two germline ends. Germline CDR1 is MNHEY and CDR2 is SVGAGI. This CDR3 spans 16 amino acids. CDR3 region: CATKKGAGSPTGELFF. In DNA form, the CDR3 reads TGTGCCACCAAAAAAGGGGCAGGGAGTCCCACCGGGGAGCTGTTTTTT.

This clonotype was seen a few times. V is TRBV20-1 and J is TRBJ1-5, with D possibly TRBD1 on 6 matching bases. V lost 3 bases to trimming and J lost 8 bases, with 11 bases between them. This CDR3 region has 12 residues. Per the germline V gene, CDR1 is DFQATT and CDR2 is SNEGSKA (reference sequence). The CDR3 loop is CSASPQGKPQHF. CDR3 sequence (DNA): TGCAGTGCTAGCCCACAGGGTAAGCCCCAGCATTTT.

J is TRBJ2-2 and V is TRBV6-1; D might be TRBD2 (6 bases). The germline CDR1 and CDR2 sequences are MNHNS and SASEGT. V was trimmed by 2 bases and J by 4 bases, leaving 14 bases between them. The CDR3 runs to 16 residues. The CDR3 region is CASSEYGGVTTGELFF. The DNA for the CDR3 is TGTGCCAGCAGTGAATACGGGGGTGTAACCACCGGGGAGCTGTTTTTT.

This chain links TRBV13 with TRBJ1-1; weak D call: TRBD1 (6 bases). The CDR3 has 15 amino acids. Trimming removed 1 base from V and 5 bases from J, with 14 bases in between. Germline loops: CDR1 PRHDT, CDR2 FYEKMQ (reference sequence). The CDR3 sequence: CASSLAGGLKTEAFF. For the CDR3, the DNA is TGTGCCAGCAGCTTAGCCGGGGGGCTAAAGACTGAAGCTTTCTTT. The entire variable domain, with the rest obtained from reference TRBV13 and TRBJ1-1, is as follows: AAGVIQSPRHLIKEKRETATLKCYPIPRHDTVYWYQQGPGQDPQFLISFYEKMQSDKGSIPDRFSAQQFSDYHSELNMSSLELGDSALYFCASSLAGGLKTEAFFGQGTRLTVV.

The V and J genes are TRBV20-1 and TRBJ1-1; D uncertain. The CDR3 length is 13 residues. V lost 4 bases and J 1 base, leaving 10 bases between the germline ends. CDR1 is DFQATT, CDR2 SNEGSKA, per germline (reference sequence). The CDR3 coding sequence is TGCAGTGCTACAGACGGGAAGAACACTGAAGCTTTCTTT. Translation: CSATDGKNTEAFF.

This chain connects TRBV9 to TRBJ2-1, with 9 nucleotides matching TRBD2. The CDR3 loop spans 15 amino acids. V was clipped by 4 bases and J by 0 bases; unmatched bases: 2. The germline V gene encodes CDR1 SGDLS and CDR2 YYNGEE. CDR3 loop: CASSSSGNSYNEQFF. The CDR3, as DNA: TGTGCCAGCAGCTCTAGCGGGAACTCCTACAATGAGCAGTTCTTC.

The chain has TRBV4-3 and TRBJ2-4; TRBD1 aligns across 7 bases. Matching the DNA end better, TRBJ2-7 makes the J call doubtful. The CDR3 spans 16 residues. Germline V gene sequence: CDR1 LGHNA, CDR2 YSLEER. DNA of the CDR3: TGCGCCAGCAGCCAAGGCAGACAGGGTTTTACCTACGAGCAGTACTTC. Its protein is CASSQGRQGFTYEQYF.

This clonotype was seen a few times. The V call is TRBV7-8, the J call TRBJ2-7; D assignment may be TRBD1 or TRBD2 (5 bases each). This CDR3 contains 14 residues. Germline CDR1 reads SGHVS; CDR2 reads FQNEAQ. Trimming took 1 base from V and 7 from J, leaving 14 bases between them. CDR3: CASSLVPGPMEQYF. CDR3 sequence (DNA): TGTGCCAGCAGCTTAGTTCCGGGACCCATGGAGCAGTACTTC.

This sequence joins TRBV7-8 and TRBJ1-5; the D gene is possibly TRBD1 (6 bases). CDR3 length: 14 residues. V shed 7 bases and J shed 6 bases, with 16 bases lying between them. The germline V gene has CDR1 SGHVS and CDR2 FQNEAQ. The CDR3 nucleotides are TGTGCCAGCACCCAGGCCGGGGGCGTTCAGCCCCAGCATTTT. Translated, it gives CASTQAGGVQPQHF.

V usage is TRBV14 and J usage is TRBJ2-1; a possible D gene is TRBD1 (6 bases). Trimming removed 1 base at V and 0 bases at J, with 16 bases between. The CDR3 has 18 residues. Looked up from germline, CDR1 is SGHDN and CDR2 is FVKESK. The CDR3 loop is CASSQVSRGRSSYNEQFF. The CDR3 nucleotides are TGTGCCAGCAGCCAAGTCTCCAGGGGTAGGAGCTCCTACAATGAGCAGTTCTTC.

The CDR3 here is CASSSDFRAYEQYF. The CDR3 DNA is TGCGCCAGCAGCTCGGACTTCCGCGCCTACGAGCAGTACTTC. The chain employs TRBV5-1 and TRBJ2-7; weak D call: TRBD2 (5 bases). Trimming stripped 3 bases from V and 2 bases from J, with 12 bases between. The CDR3 is 14 amino acids. Germline V gene lookup returns CDR1 SGHRS and CDR2 YFSETQ.

There are many counts of this clonotype. The gene calls are TRBV29-1 and TRBJ2-1; D is ambiguous. CDR1 is SQVTM, CDR2 ANQGSEA, per germline. V gave up 6 bases and J gave up 8 bases, with 11 bases separating them. The CDR3 is made up of 11 amino acids. The CDR3: CSVATGDEQFF. The CDR3 coding sequence is TGCAGCGTCGCGACTGGTGATGAGCAGTTCTTC.

In this sample, this clonotype turned up a few times. The DNA of the CDR3 is TGCGCCAGCAGCCAAGACCTCGGGGGAACCAATTCACCCCTCCACTTT. It translates to CASSQDLGGTNSPLHF. J is TRBJ1-6 and V is TRBV4-1, with D perhaps matching TRBD1 (5 bases). V was cut by 0 bases and J by 7 bases, with 13 bases left in between. In germline, CDR1 is MGHRA, CDR2 YSYEKL. The length of the CDR3 is 16 residues.

The chain couples TRBV6-5 to TRBJ1-6; no clear D gene. The CDR3 is 14 amino acids. V lost 5 bases to trimming and J lost 4 bases, with 9 bases between them. Germline assignment: CDR1 MNHEY and CDR2 SVGAGI. CDR3 nucleotides: TGTGCCAGCAGTGCCCCCGGGTATAATTCACCCCTCCACTTT. As protein: CASSAPGYNSPLHF.

This clonotype was counted a few times. The gene calls are TRBV6-5 and TRBJ2-7, with D hard to call. Germline assignment: CDR1 MNHEY and CDR2 SVGAGI. CDR3 length: 17 residues. The V end lost 0 bases, the J end lost 0 bases, and 15 bases lay between the germline ends. The CDR3 sequence is CASSYSGPGLSSYEQYF. The CDR3 DNA follows: TGTGCCAGCAGTTACTCCGGTCCCGGGCTCTCCTCCTACGAGCAGTACTTC.

This clonotype was observed many times. This chain joins TRBV6-1 and TRBJ2-1, with 8 bases fitting TRBD1. V trimming: 5 bases; J trimming: 8 bases; junction bases outside the gene matches: 11. Germline CDR1 and CDR2: MNHNS and SASEGT. The length of the CDR3 is 15 residues. CDR3 bases: TGTGCCAGCAGTCCCCACTCCGGGACAGGTCATGAGCAGTTCTTC. This gives the protein CASSPHSGTGHEQFF.

This clonotype was recorded once. The chain joins TRBV2 to TRBJ2-3; D gene uncertain. The CDR3 length is 15 residues. The germline V gene has CDR1 SNHLY and CDR2 FYNNEI. V lost 4 bases and J 6 bases, leaving 17 bases between the germline ends. The CDR3 bases are TGTGCCAGCAGTGGGATAGGTACGGTTTCGGATACGCAGTATTTT. This encodes CASSGIGTVSDTQYF.

This clonotype was observed at least ten times. The chain couples TRBV5-1 to TRBJ1-1; D is uncertain. This CDR3 has 13 residues. Per germline, CDR1 SGHRS and CDR2 YFSETQ. The germline V and J ends were trimmed by 0 bases and 5 bases, with 8 bases remaining between them. In DNA, the CDR3 is TGCGCCAGCAGCTTGGATTCCGGGACTGAAGCTTTCTTT. Amino acid sequence: CASSLDSGTEAFF.

V and J are TRBV27 and TRBJ2-7, with 9 bases identical to TRBD2. The CDR3 contains 14 residues. V shed 5 bases, J shed 7 bases, and the junction held 9 bases outside the gene matches. Per germline, CDR1 MNHEY and CDR2 SMNVEV (reference sequence). The CDR3 sequence is CASSGKAGGKEQYF. Here the CDR3 DNA reads TGTGCCAGCAGTGGGAAAGCGGGGGGTAAGGAGCAGTACTTC.

This clonotype has only a few counts. V and J are TRBV20-1 and TRBJ1-4; D gene unclear. This CDR3 has 13 residues. Germline loops: CDR1 DFQATT, CDR2 SNEGSKA (reference sequence). V was cut by 2 bases and J by 0 bases, with 4 bases left in between. In DNA, the CDR3 is TGCAGTGCTAGACGCTCAACTAATGAAAAACTGTTTTTT. It is translated as CSARRSTNEKLFF.

V usage is TRBV7-2 and J usage is TRBJ2-1, with 8 bases fitting TRBD2. The J call may be faulty, since TRBJ2-7 better matches the DNA end. This CDR3 comprises 15 residues. Germline V gives CDR1 SGHTA, CDR2 FQGNSA. The CDR3 here is CASSPEGGGYNEQYF. CDR3 sequence (DNA): TGTGCCAGCAGCCCTGAGGGCGGGGGGTACAATGAGCAGTACTTC.